This T cell receptor beta chain emerged from a study of control samples from healthy donors and cancer patients. This CDR3 contains 13 residues. Germline assignment: CDR1 SGHTA and CDR2 FQGTGA. Trimming removed 5 bases from V and 4 bases from J, with 6 bases in between. This table comes from immunoSEQ multiplex PCR, and its TCRdb copy is limited to in-frame clones, with some not included. The table for this sample gives about 190,000 clones. Sample: blood. This sequence originates from a woman aged 25 to 45 in good health. The V call is TRBV7-3, the J call TRBJ2-6, with D unresolved. CDR3 coding DNA: TGTGCCAGCAGCCCTTGGGGGGCCAACGTCCTGACTTTC. Translation gives CASSPWGANVLTF.